This paragraph covers one TCR beta chain sequence. These data are taken from a study of sequential checkpoint blockade in melanoma. Overall study context: Randomization was 1:1 between first-line nivolumab→ipilimumab and ipilimumab→nivolumab.

With 0 bases removed from V and 7 bases from J, the gap between germline ends came to 19 bases. Looked up from germline, CDR1 is SGHNT and CDR2 is YYREEE (reference sequence). CDR3 length: 16 amino acids. As for treatment: randomized to nivolumab then ipilimumab (arm A) or the reverse (arm B). Measured with immunoSEQ multiplex PCR; TCRdb has only the in-frame clones, and not every one. The repertoire consists of about 13,000 clones, with 76% occurring once and the leading ten covering roughly 47%. The clonotype originates from a human patient with melanoma. Some clones in this sample may be carry-over from other donors' samples. The chain couples TRBV5-4 to TRBJ1-2, with D possibly matching TRBD1 (5 bases). This sample comprised CD8+ T cells sorted from blood (inferred from file names), obtained from a patient given nivolumab and ipilimumab in sequence. The CDR3 DNA follows: TGTGCCAGCAGCTTGGGACGAATTGGGGGGGGATCTGGCTACACCTTC. It is translated as CASSLGRIGGGSGYTF.